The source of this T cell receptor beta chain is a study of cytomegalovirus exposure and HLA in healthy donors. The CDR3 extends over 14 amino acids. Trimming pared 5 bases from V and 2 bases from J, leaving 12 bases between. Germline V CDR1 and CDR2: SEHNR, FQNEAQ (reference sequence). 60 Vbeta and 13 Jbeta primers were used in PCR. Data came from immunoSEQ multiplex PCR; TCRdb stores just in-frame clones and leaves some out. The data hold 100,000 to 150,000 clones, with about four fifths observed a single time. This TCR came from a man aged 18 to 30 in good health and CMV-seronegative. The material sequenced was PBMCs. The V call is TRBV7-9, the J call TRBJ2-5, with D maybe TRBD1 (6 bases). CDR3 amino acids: CASSVTGYQETQYF. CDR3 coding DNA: TGTGCCAGCAGCGTAACAGGGTATCAAGAGACCCAGTACTTC.